This T cell receptor beta chain was captured by sequencing in a study of molecular identifiers for immune sequencing clone quantification. TCRdb independently ran MiXCR on the PCR reads; one entry per CDR3 protein. The sample yields 490,000 or so distinct CDR3 sequences, around 25% seen once. This CDR3 is built from 14 residues. With 5 bases removed from V and 0 bases from J, the gap between germline ends came to 10 bases. In germline, CDR1 is SGHRS, CDR2 YFSETQ. This clonotype has a count of ten or more. The receptor was isolated from a human donor in good health. Some libraries in this study had Jurkat cell RNA spiked in. The sequencing sample was made of naive CD8+ T cells from blood, with Jurkat cell RNA spiked in. Stated subset: FACS-sorted CD8+CD4-CCR7+CD45RA+ naive T cells. The chain links TRBV5-1 to TRBJ2-3; unclear D gene. The CDR3 sequence is CASRTTSSTDTQYF. For the CDR3, the DNA is TGCGCCAGCAGGACAACGTCTAGCACAGATACGCAGTATTTT.